Below, 14 T cell receptor beta chains from the same sample are listed, as sequenced in a study of a mutant IDH1 vaccine in newly diagnosed glioma. Time point denoted: week 47, end of study. Each vaccine dose was 300 ug of mutant IDH1 20-mer peptide, with topical imiquimod. These TCRs are of unknown antigen specificity. TCRdb's table, derived via immunoSEQ multiplex PCR, lists solely in-frame clones and lacks some. In the table there are 9,000 to 13,000 clones, roughly four fifths of which are singletons. Sequenced material: PBMCs, taken from a glioma patient whose treatment included an IDH1 peptide vaccine. The receptors here all came from a man aged 30-40 years with glioma.

The chain couples TRBV27 to TRBJ1-2, with 8 bases that match TRBD1. Unmatched junction bases numbered 4, after V lost 6 bases and J lost 1 base. The CDR3 is 14 amino acids. Germline V lookup: CDR1 MNHEY, CDR2 SMNVEV (reference sequence). Here the CDR3 DNA reads TGTGCCAGCAGGACAGGGGCGGTTAACTATGGCTACACCTTC. This codes for CASRTGAVNYGYTF.

In its sample, this clone was seen a few times. This chain links TRBV25-1 with TRBJ1-4; TRBD1 might be the D (5 bases). The V end lost 3 bases, the J end lost 6 bases, and 11 bases lay between the germline ends. Germline assignment: CDR1 MGHDK and CDR2 SYGVNS. This CDR3 is 14 amino acids long. The CDR3 bases are TGTGCCAGCAGTGATCCAGGGACCGATGAAAAACTGTTTTTT. Its protein is CASSDPGTDEKLFF.

The chain uses TRBV7-9 and TRBJ1-5; D is unresolved. The V gene lost 2 bases and the J gene lost 0 bases, with 8 bases spanning the gap. Looked up from germline, CDR1 is SEHNR and CDR2 is FQNEAQ (reference sequence). The CDR3 has 15 amino acids. The CDR3 here is CASSLKGDSNQPQHF. DNA of the CDR3: TGTGCCAGCAGCTTAAAAGGAGATAGCAATCAGCCCCAGCATTTT.

V is TRBV19 and J is TRBJ1-5; tentatively, D is TRBD1 (5 bases). The germline V gene encodes CDR1 LNHDA and CDR2 SQIVND (reference sequence). V was trimmed by 7 bases and J by 0 bases, leaving 16 bases between them. This CDR3 has 16 amino acids. CDR3 in DNA: TGTGCCAGTACGAGGGGCCAAGGAAATAGCAATCAGCCCCAGCATTTT. Translating it yields CASTRGQGNSNQPQHF.

The chain has TRBV5-1 and TRBJ2-5; weak D call: TRBD2 (5 bases). The DNA end is more similar to TRBJ2-7, so the J call may be wrong. The CDR3 consists of 15 residues. Germline CDR1 is SGHRS and CDR2 is YFSETQ. The chain's CDR3 is CASSLDGSPPYEQYF. As DNA, the CDR3 is TGCGCCAGCAGCTTGGATGGGAGCCCCCCCTACGAGCAGTACTTC.

This chain joins TRBV9 and TRBJ2-3; TRBD2 aligns across 7 bases. Unmatched junction bases numbered 2, after V lost 0 bases and J lost 1 base. The CDR3 length is 15 residues. Germline V gives CDR1 SGDLS, CDR2 YYNGEE. The CDR3 loop reads CASSVAAGGTDTQYF. The CDR3 DNA sequence: TGTGCCAGCAGCGTAGCTGCGGGAGGCACAGATACGCAGTATTTT.

The chain joins TRBV30 to TRBJ1-1; the D gene is possibly TRBD1 (6 bases). The germline V and J ends were trimmed by 8 bases and 1 base, with 29 bases remaining between them. This CDR3 region has 18 residues. The germline V gene encodes CDR1 GTSNPN and CDR2 SVGIG (reference sequence). The CDR3 reads CAGYVEFVLRGENTEAFF. The CDR3 bases are TGTGCCGGTTACGTGGAGTTCGTTTTGAGGGGGGAGAACACTGAAGCTTTCTTT.

In nucleotides, the CDR3 is TGCGCCAGCAGCCAAGAAGGGGGCGTCGGGGAGCTGTTTTTT. Amino acids: CASSQEGGVGELFF. The chain carries TRBV4-1 and TRBJ2-2; 7 bases align to TRBD1. CDR3 size: 14 residues. Germline CDR1 and CDR2: MGHRA and YSYEKL. The V segment lost 0 bases and the J segment 7 bases; nucleotides outside the gene matches: 2.

The V call is TRBV10-3, the J call TRBJ2-2, with D possibly being TRBD2 (6 bases). There are 14 residues in the CDR3. V was shortened by 10 bases and J by 0 bases, with 12 bases between the two germline ends. Looked up from germline, CDR1 is ENHRY and CDR2 is SYGVKD. CDR3: CATAGLSNTGELFF. CDR3 in DNA: TGTGCCACCGCGGGACTTTCGAACACCGGGGAGCTGTTTTTT.

The V call is TRBV19, the J call TRBJ2-1; perhaps D is TRBD1 or TRBD2 (5 bases each). In germline, CDR1 is LNHDA, CDR2 SQIVND (reference sequence). There are 16 residues in the CDR3. Trimming left V 3 bases short and J 2 bases short, with 14 bases between. The CDR3: CASSIKRGRTYNEQFF. CDR3 DNA sequence: TGTGCCAGTAGTATTAAGAGGGGTAGGACCTACAATGAGCAGTTCTTC.

The chain uses TRBV27 and TRBJ2-6; the D is unclear. The CDR3 covers 16 residues. Germline V gene lookup returns CDR1 MNHEY and CDR2 SMNVEV (reference sequence). Trimming removed 0 bases from V and 1 base from J, with 7 bases in between. The CDR3 DNA reads TGTGCCAGCAGTTTATCGTCAGTATCTGGGGCCAACGTCCTGACTTTC. Amino acids: CASSLSSVSGANVLTF.

The chain couples TRBV10-2 to TRBJ2-7; 10 nucleotides agree with TRBD1. The CDR3 extends over 15 amino acids. The junction had 7 bases not matched to a gene; V was cut back by 6 bases and J by 2 bases. Germline V gives CDR1 WSHSY, CDR2 SAAADI. The CDR3 region is CASRETGTGAYEQYF. Here the CDR3 DNA reads TGCGCCAGCAGGGAAACCGGGACAGGGGCCTACGAGCAGTACTTC.

This sequence joins TRBV15 and TRBJ2-1, with D possibly being TRBD1 (6 bases). The CDR3 has 14 amino acids. Trimming left V 1 base short and J 9 bases short, with 13 bases between. From germline, CDR1 is LNHNV and CDR2 YYDKDF (reference sequence). Here the CDR3 reads CATSRVDRTFEQFF. As DNA, the CDR3 is TGTGCCACCAGCAGAGTCGACAGGACGTTTGAGCAGTTCTTC.

The chain has TRBV21-1 and TRBJ1-2; TRBD1 reflects the table's D call only, with no check against the DNA. TRBV21-1 is shown as a pseudogene. The CDR3 is 14 residues long. The CDR3 spells CASTDLGTGRGYTF. CDR3 DNA: TGTGCCAGCACCGACCTCGGGACAGGGAGAGGCTACACCTTC.